These 6 T cell receptor beta chains originate from one sample sequenced in a study of blood T cell repertoires in COVID-19. Assay used: immunoSEQ multiplex PCR; TCRdb lists only in-frame clones, some missing. The sample records 200,000 to 250,000 clones, over 75% being singletons. Source material: PBMCs or T cells enriched from blood (not recorded which). Receptors were obtained from a man aged 30 to 39 with acute COVID-19.

The chain links TRBV7-9 to TRBJ1-4; D uncertain. The CDR3 runs to 15 residues. The germline V gene has CDR1 SEHNR and CDR2 FQNEAQ (reference sequence). V was shortened by 5 bases and J by 8 bases, with 18 bases between the two germline ends. CDR3 in amino acids: CASSVGVGRLEKLFF. As DNA, the CDR3 is TGTGCCAGCAGCGTAGGCGTCGGGAGGCTGGAAAAACTGTTTTTT.

Comments on this clone: A read error may account for a junction end that differs from germline. The chain couples TRBV3-1 (or the pseudogene TRBV3-2) to TRBJ1-4; the D gene is possibly TRBD1 (6 bases). In germline, CDR1 is LGHDT, CDR2 YNNKEL (reference sequence). The CDR3 runs 12 residues. This CDR3 reads CASSQEGNRVLF. The CDR3 DNA reads TGTGCCAGCAGCCAAGAAGGGAACAGGGTCCTTTTT.

V is TRBV12-3 or TRBV12-4 and J is TRBJ1-5, with D unresolved. This CDR3 is 13 amino acids long. Trimming pared 8 bases from V and 4 bases from J, leaving 12 bases between. The CDR3 bases are TGTGCCAGCGGTGCGCAAGTTAATCAGCCCCAGCATTTT. The encoded protein is CASGAQVNQPQHF.

The chain has TRBV6-5 and TRBJ2-1; 7 bases match TRBD2. With V trimmed by 5 bases and J by 0 bases, 4 bases remained unmatched. Per germline, CDR1 MNHEY and CDR2 SVGAGI. The CDR3 loop spans 15 amino acids. The CDR3: CASSLLADSYNEQFF. As DNA, the CDR3 is TGTGCCAGCAGTCTTCTAGCGGACTCCTACAATGAGCAGTTCTTC.

The genes are TRBV5-1 and TRBJ1-1; TRBD1 might be the D (5 bases). Germline V CDR1 and CDR2: SGHRS, YFSETQ. Trimming removed 1 base at V and 1 base at J, with 11 bases between. The CDR3 covers 15 residues. CDR3 coding DNA: TGCGCCAGCAGCTTGACAGGTACCTGGAACACTGAAGCTTTCTTT. It is translated as CASSLTGTWNTEAFF.

A few counts support this clone. The CDR3 bases are TGCGCCAGCAGAACAGGGGATGATGAAAAACTGTTTTTT. Translating it yields CASRTGDDEKLFF. The chain joins TRBV5-1 to TRBJ1-4, with 7 bases fitting TRBD1. This CDR3 is 13 amino acids long. V dropped 5 bases and J dropped 6; count of bases not matched to a gene: 4. Per the germline V gene, CDR1 is SGHRS and CDR2 is YFSETQ.